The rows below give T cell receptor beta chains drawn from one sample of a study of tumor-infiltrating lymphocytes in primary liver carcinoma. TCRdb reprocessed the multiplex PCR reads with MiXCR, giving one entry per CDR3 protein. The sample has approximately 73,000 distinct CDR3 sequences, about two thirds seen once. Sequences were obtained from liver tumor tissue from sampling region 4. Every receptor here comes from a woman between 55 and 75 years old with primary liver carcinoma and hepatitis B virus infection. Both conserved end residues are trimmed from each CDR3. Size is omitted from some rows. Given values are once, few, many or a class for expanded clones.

cdr3_aa: VSSQGGAGAETQY; v_call: TRBV4-1; clone_size: once
cdr3_aa: ASSDGRYQETQY; v_call: TRBV10-2; clone_size: many
cdr3_aa: ARGAIDTQY; v_call: TRBV7-7; clone_size: -
cdr3_aa: ATSRGSGGYNEQF; v_call: TRBV15; clone_size: few
cdr3_aa: ASSLTGVGKQY; v_call: TRBV28; clone_size: -
cdr3_aa: TSSYASLFRMGGDSNYGYT; v_call: TRBV6-2/TRBV6-3; clone_size: -
cdr3_aa: ASSASDRGGAEQY; v_call: TRBV9; clone_size: -
cdr3_aa: ASSQDLRGQYERY; v_call: TRBV4-1; clone_size: once
cdr3_aa: ASSPVDRGHGTGELF; v_call: TRBV11-2; clone_size: -
cdr3_aa: ASTRPEGFDTGELF; v_call: TRBV10-2; clone_size: many
cdr3_aa: ASSPGLAGVEELF; v_call: TRBV5-1; clone_size: many
cdr3_aa: ASGRTSASYEQY; v_call: TRBV10-2; clone_size: many
cdr3_aa: ASIQVRRGTEQF; v_call: TRBV11-2; clone_size: -
cdr3_aa: ASSQTESYYEQY; v_call: TRBV4-1; clone_size: -
cdr3_aa: SANDPGQGSLNTEAF; v_call: TRBV20-1; clone_size: many